These T cell receptor beta chains were read from a single sample in a study of spatial heterogeneity in lung cancer. TCRdb processed the 5' RACE reads anew with MiXCR; each CDR3 protein has one entry. The repertoire consists of approximately 44,000 distinct CDR3 sequences, with roughly an eighth occurring once and the leading ten covering 55% to 70%. Specimen: PBMCs, collected at surgery. The receptors shown here come from a male donor with early-stage non-small cell lung cancer. Both conserved end residues are part of each CDR3. A D gene is named only where the DNA matches it firmly. Clone sizes are given selectively: once, few, many, or a class where the clone is expanded.

J gene,V gene,D gene,clone size,CDR3 protein,CDR3 DNA
TRBJ2-7,TRBV12-3/TRBV12-4,.,few,CASSPQFYEQYF,TGTGCCAGCAGTCCCCAGTTCTACGAGCAGTACTTC
TRBJ1-5,TRBV12-3/TRBV12-4,TRBD1,few,CASSFDRVRQPQHF,TGTGCCAGCAGTTTCGACAGGGTTAGGCAGCCCCAGCATTTT
TRBJ1-6,TRBV6-5,TRBD1,.,CASSYRDRIYNSPLHF,TGTGCCAGCAGTTACAGGGACAGAATCTATAATTCACCCCTCCACTTT
TRBJ1-4,TRBV7-9,TRBD1,many,CASSFSRGLLFF,TGTGCCAGCAGCTTCTCAAGGGGGCTACTGTTTTTT
TRBJ1-1,TRBV20-1,TRBD1,many,CSAREGGNTEAFF,TGCAGTGCTAGAGAAGGGGGCAACACTGAAGCTTTCTTT
TRBJ2-7,TRBV20-1,.,few,CSASYFTYEQYF,TGCAGTGCTAGTTATTTCACATACGAGCAGTACTTC
TRBJ2-5,TRBV29-1,TRBD1,.,CSVDPTGPGETQYF,TGCAGCGTTGACCCGACAGGGCCGGGAGAGACCCAGTACTTC
TRBJ2-3,TRBV20-1,.,few,CSARDSMGTDTQYF,TGCAGTGCTAGAGATTCAATGGGCACAGATACGCAGTATTTT
TRBJ2-6,TRBV27,.,few,CASSSPGSSSGANVLTF,TGTGCCAGCAGTTCTCCGGGATCCAGCTCTGGGGCCAACGTCCTGACTTTC
TRBJ2-3,TRBV7-9,.,many,CASSPRGRRSTDTQYF,TGTGCCAGCAGCCCCCGGGGGCGACGGAGCACAGATACGCAGTATTTT
TRBJ1-4,TRBV28,.,few,CASSYNPYNEKLFF,TGTGCCAGCAGCTATAACCCCTATAATGAAAAACTGTTTTTT
TRBJ2-3,TRBV29-1,TRBD1,.,CSVEQGQGADTQYF,TGCAGCGTTGAACAGGGACAGGGAGCAGATACGCAGTATTTT
TRBJ1-5,TRBV28,.,many,CASSSSGRVSIQPQHF,TGTGCCAGCAGTTCCTCGGGCAGGGTGAGCATTCAGCCCCAGCATTTT
TRBJ1-5,TRBV29-1,TRBD1,.,CSALSRDRNQPQHF,TGCAGCGCTCTCTCAAGGGACAGAAATCAGCCCCAGCATTTT
TRBJ2-7,TRBV7-9,TRBD2,few,CASSPQGAGAYEQYF,TGTGCCAGCAGCCCCCAAGGGGCGGGGGCCTACGAGCAGTACTTC
TRBJ2-2,TRBV6-5,.,few,CASERSSGTGELFF,TGTGCCAGCGAGCGGTCCTCGGGAACCGGGGAGCTGTTTTTT
TRBJ2-7,TRBV4-1,.,few,CASSQEPGFSYEQYF,TGCGCCAGCAGCCAAGAACCAGGATTTAGCTACGAGCAGTACTTC
TRBJ2-5,TRBV5-1,.,few,CASSLPDRSETQYF,TGCGCCAGCAGCTTGCCGGACCGGTCGGAGACCCAGTACTTC
TRBJ1-3,TRBV10-3,.,many,CAISEGGLSGNTIYF,TGTGCCATCAGTGAGGGCGGCCTCTCTGGAAACACCATATATTTT
TRBJ1-5,TRBV6-2/TRBV6-3,.,once,CASSPQLTFSNQPQHF,TGTGCCAGCAGCCCTCAATTGACATTTAGCAATCAGCCCCAGCATTTT
TRBJ2-1,TRBV5-1,TRBD2,few,CASSLFSGGAHNEQFF,TGCGCCAGCAGCTTGTTTAGCGGGGGGGCTCACAATGAGCAGTTCTTC
TRBJ1-4,TRBV4-2,TRBD1,few,CASSQGQQGVNEKLFF,TGTGCCAGCAGCCAAGGGCAACAGGGGGTGAATGAAAAACTGTTTTTT
TRBJ2-2,TRBV6-6,.,few,CASSYNRGGTGELFF,TGTGCCAGCAGTTACAATCGGGGCGGCACCGGGGAGCTGTTTTTT
TRBJ2-2,TRBV27,TRBD1,few,CASSLPTGGFTGELFF,TGTGCCAGCAGTCTCCCGACAGGGGGCTTCACCGGGGAGCTGTTTTTT
TRBJ2-3,TRBV19,.,few,CASSPLASTDTQYF,TGTGCCAGTAGTCCCTTGGCTAGCACAGATACGCAGTATTTT
TRBJ1-2,TRBV6-5,.,.,CASSYIGDGYTF,TGTGCCAGCAGTTACATAGGAGACGGCTACACCTTC
TRBJ2-1,TRBV11-3,TRBD2,few,CASSLGLADRYNEQFF,TGTGCCAGCAGCTTGGGACTAGCGGACCGATACAATGAGCAGTTCTTC
TRBJ2-5,TRBV7-9,TRBD2,once,CASSFGRWVEETQYF,TGTGCCAGCAGCTTCGGGAGGTGGGTAGAAGAGACCCAGTACTTC
TRBJ1-5,TRBV7-9,.,many,CASSPPGGENQPQHF,TGTGCCAGCAGCCCACCGGGAGGGGAGAATCAGCCCCAGCATTTT
TRBJ2-1,TRBV29-1,.,many,CSVEVWEAGNEQFF,TGCAGCGTTGAGGTGTGGGAAGCTGGTAATGAGCAGTTCTTC
TRBJ2-3,TRBV20-1,TRBD1,many,CSAGGQFSTDTQYF,TGCAGTGCTGGGGGACAGTTTAGCACAGATACGCAGTATTTT
TRBJ1-1,TRBV7-1,.,.,CASSNIRGGEGAFF,TGTGCCAGCAGCAACATACGGGGGGGCGAAGGAGCTTTCTTT
TRBJ1-1,TRBV6-5,.,.,CASSPQANTEAFF,TGTGCCAGCAGCCCACAGGCGAACACTGAAGCTTTCTTT
TRBJ1-2,TRBV5-1,TRBD1,few,CASSWGQGFYGYTF,TGCGCCAGCAGCTGGGGACAGGGGTTCTATGGCTACACCTTC
TRBJ1-1,TRBV19,.,once,CASSTSGATEAFF,TGTGCCAGTAGTACTTCAGGGGCCACTGAAGCTTTCTTT
TRBJ1-2,TRBV7-8,.,.,CASKKGVDYGYTF,TGTGCCAGCAAGAAAGGGGTTGACTATGGCTACACCTTC
TRBJ1-5,TRBV28,TRBD1,.,CASSLGQGFRQPQHF,TGTGCCAGCAGTTTGGGACAGGGGTTCCGCCAGCCCCAGCATTTT